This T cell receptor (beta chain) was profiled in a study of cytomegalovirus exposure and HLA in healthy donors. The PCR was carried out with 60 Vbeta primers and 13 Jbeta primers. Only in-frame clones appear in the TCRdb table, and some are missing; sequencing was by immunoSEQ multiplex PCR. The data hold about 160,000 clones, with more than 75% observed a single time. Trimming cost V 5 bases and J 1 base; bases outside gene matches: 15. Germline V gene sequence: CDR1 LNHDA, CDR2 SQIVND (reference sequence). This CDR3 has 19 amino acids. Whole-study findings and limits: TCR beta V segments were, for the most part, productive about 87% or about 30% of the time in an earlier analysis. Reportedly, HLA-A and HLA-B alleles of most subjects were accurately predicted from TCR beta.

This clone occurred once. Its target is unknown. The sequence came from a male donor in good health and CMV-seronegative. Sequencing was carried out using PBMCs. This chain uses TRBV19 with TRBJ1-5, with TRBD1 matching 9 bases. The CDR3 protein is CASSVPGQGIGYSNQPQHF. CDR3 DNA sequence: TGTGCCAGTAGTGTACCAGGACAGGGGATCGGGTACAGCAATCAGCCCCAGCATTTT.